Presented here are 14 T cell receptor beta chains from one specimen sequenced in a study of blood T cell repertoires in COVID-19. TCRdb keeps only in-frame clones here, not all; method: immunoSEQ multiplex PCR. This sample yields tens of thousands of clones, of which around 67% are seen a single time; about 20% belongs to the top ten. The sample comprised peripheral blood. The receptors come from a human donor in a cohort sampled during active or convalescent COVID-19.

The chain uses TRBV5-4 and TRBJ2-1; D perhaps matches TRBD1 (5 bases). Germline lookup yields CDR1 SGHNT and CDR2 YYREEE (reference sequence). Deletions cut 0 bases from V and 12 bases from J, with 13 bases between. This CDR3 contains 13 residues. The CDR3: CASSLDPTDAQFF. CDR3 nucleotides: TGTGCCAGCAGCTTGGACCCGACAGATGCGCAGTTCTTC.

This rearrangement joins TRBV4-3 to TRBJ1-5; 7 bases agree with TRBD1. The CDR3 runs to 13 residues. Germline CDR1 is LGHNA and CDR2 is YSLEER. With 8 bases clipped from V and 2 bases from J, the junction kept 3 bases outside the gene matches. CDR3: CASGDRGNQPQHF. CDR3 bases: TGCGCCAGCGGCGACAGGGGCAATCAGCCCCAGCATTTT.

V gene TRBV9 combines with J gene TRBJ2-1; possibly TRBD2 for D (6 bases). The CDR3 has 15 residues. Trimming took 0 bases from V and 8 from J, leaving 15 bases between them. The germline V gene has CDR1 SGDLS and CDR2 YYNGEE. The CDR3 nucleotides read TGTGCCAGCAGCGTAGCAAGCGGGTGGCATGATGAGCAGTTCTTC. Amino acids: CASSVASGWHDEQFF.

The rearrangement uses TRBV24-1 and TRBJ2-7; 8 bases map to TRBD1. The germline V gene has CDR1 KGHDR and CDR2 SFDVKD. The CDR3 has 13 amino acids. Trimming cost V 9 bases and J 5 bases; bases outside gene matches: 8. The CDR3 reads CATPGQVDHEQYF. CDR3 in DNA: TGTGCCACCCCGGGACAGGTGGACCACGAGCAGTACTTC.

The table lists this clone with a few counts. J is TRBJ1-6 and V is TRBV6-2 or TRBV6-3; 7 bases map to TRBD1. The CDR3 loop spans 14 amino acids. The germline gives CDR1 MNHEY, CDR2 SVGEGT. After removal of 2 bases from V and 7 bases from J, the junction contained 2 bases not matched to a gene. CDR3 sequence (DNA): TGTGCCAGCAGTTACACAGGGGACAATTCACCCCTCCACTTT. This encodes CASSYTGDNSPLHF.

This chain's CDR3 is CASTLTGRSPLHF. The CDR3 DNA reads as TGTGCCAGCACCTTGACAGGCAGATCACCCCTCCACTTT. This chain links TRBV12-3 or TRBV12-4 with TRBJ1-6; weak D call: TRBD1 (6 bases). This CDR3 region has 13 residues. With 7 bases removed from V and 10 bases from J, the gap between germline ends came to 14 bases.

The chain carries TRBV11-2 and TRBJ2-5; 7 bases map to TRBD2. The V gene end was trimmed by 2 bases and the J gene end by 7 bases; junction bases not matched to a gene: 13. CDR1 SGHAT and CDR2 FQNNGV come from the germline V gene. The CDR3 sequence is 16 residues long. CDR3 loop: CASSLKILAGTGTQYF. As DNA, the CDR3 is TGTGCCAGCAGCTTAAAGATATTAGCGGGTACGGGGACCCAGTACTTC.

This rearrangement joins TRBV19 to TRBJ1-1, with unresolved D. CDR3 length: 11 amino acids. Germline CDR1 and CDR2: LNHDA and SQIVND (reference sequence). Trimming cost V 8 bases and J 6 bases, with 10 bases left between them. This CDR3 reads CASGAGPEAFF. Written as DNA, the CDR3 is TGTGCCAGTGGTGCAGGCCCTGAAGCTTTCTTT.

The chain combines TRBV7-8 with TRBJ2-7; 12 nucleotides match TRBD2. After removal of 7 bases from V and 4 bases from J, the junction contained 14 bases not matched to a gene. This CDR3 region has 17 residues. Germline values: CDR1 SGHVS, CDR2 FQNEAQ. CDR3 sequence reads: CASNRPPGLAGNYEQYF. The DNA for the CDR3 is TGTGCCAGCAATAGACCCCCTGGACTAGCGGGGAATTACGAGCAGTACTTC.

The chain couples TRBV28 to TRBJ2-1, with a weak D call TRBD2 (5 bases). This CDR3 has 16 amino acids. The germline gives CDR1 MDHEN, CDR2 SYDVKM. V lost 5 bases and J lost 0, with 14 bases in between. The CDR3: CASSTLKRYSYNEQFF. Written as DNA, the CDR3 is TGTGCCAGCAGTACCCTGAAGCGGTACTCCTACAATGAGCAGTTCTTC.

The V call is TRBV19, the J call TRBJ1-5, with TRBD1 matching 10 bases. Germline V gives CDR1 LNHDA, CDR2 SQIVND (reference sequence). The junction had 8 bases not matched to a gene; V was cut back by 3 bases and J by 3 bases. CDR3 length: 17 residues. The CDR3 is CASSMMRGQGTNQPQHF. The DNA of the CDR3 is TGTGCCAGTAGTATGATGAGGGGACAGGGGACCAATCAGCCCCAGCATTTT.

This rearrangement joins TRBV4-1 to TRBJ2-1, with 16 nucleotides matching TRBD2. This CDR3 has 18 amino acids. The trim removed 4 bases at V and 1 base at J, leaving 4 bases unmatched. CDR1 is MGHRA and CDR2 is YSYEKL in the germline V gene. CDR3 nucleotide sequence: TGCGCCAGCAGCCGGGGACTAGCGGGGGGGTTTTCCTACAATGAGCAGTTCTTC. Protein: CASSRGLAGGFSYNEQFF.

This chain links TRBV18 with TRBJ1-2, with 10 bases identical to TRBD1. Germline CDR1 and CDR2: KGHSH and LQKENI. The V segment lost 1 base and the J segment 8 bases; nucleotides outside the gene matches: 4. This CDR3 is built from 14 residues. The CDR3 spells CASSPLDRGQGYTF. The CDR3 nucleotides read TGTGCCAGCTCACCACTCGACAGGGGGCAAGGCTACACCTTC.

In this sample, this clone is large. The same CDR3 is also encoded by other DNA sequences in this sample. The genes are TRBV29-1 and TRBJ2-7; 7 bases line up with TRBD1. The V and J ends lost 4 bases and 2 bases, in that order; junction bases with no gene match: 2. CDR1 and CDR2 (germline): SQVTM, ANQGSEA. CDR3 length: 12 amino acids. CDR3 sequence reads: CSVGDSTYEQYF. CDR3 bases: TGCAGCGTTGGGGACAGCACCTACGAGCAGTACTTC.